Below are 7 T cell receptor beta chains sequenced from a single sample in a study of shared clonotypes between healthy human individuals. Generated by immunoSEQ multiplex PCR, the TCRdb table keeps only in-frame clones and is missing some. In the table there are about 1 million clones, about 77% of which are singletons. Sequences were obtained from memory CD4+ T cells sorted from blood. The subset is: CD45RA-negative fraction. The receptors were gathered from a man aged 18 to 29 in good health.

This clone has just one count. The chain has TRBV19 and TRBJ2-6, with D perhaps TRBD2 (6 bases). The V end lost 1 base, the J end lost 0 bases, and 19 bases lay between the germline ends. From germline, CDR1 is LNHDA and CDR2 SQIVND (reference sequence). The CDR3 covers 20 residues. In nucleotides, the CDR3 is TGTGCCAGTAGTATAGTAGCGGAGGGCAGGCGATCCTCTGGGGCCAACGTCCTGACTTTC. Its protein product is CASSIVAEGRRSSGANVLTF.

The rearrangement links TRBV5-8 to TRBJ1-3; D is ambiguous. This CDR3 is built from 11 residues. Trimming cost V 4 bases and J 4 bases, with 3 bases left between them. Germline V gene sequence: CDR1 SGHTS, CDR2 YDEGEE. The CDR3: CASSPGNTIYF. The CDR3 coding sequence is TGTGCCAGCAGCCCGGGAAACACCATATATTTT.

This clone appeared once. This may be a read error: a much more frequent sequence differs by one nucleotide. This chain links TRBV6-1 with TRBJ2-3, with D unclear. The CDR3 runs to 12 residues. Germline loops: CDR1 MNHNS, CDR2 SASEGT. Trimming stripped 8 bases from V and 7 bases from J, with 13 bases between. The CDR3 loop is CASLGPRNTQYF. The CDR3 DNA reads TGTGCCAGCTTGGGCCCAAGGAATACGCAGTATTTT.

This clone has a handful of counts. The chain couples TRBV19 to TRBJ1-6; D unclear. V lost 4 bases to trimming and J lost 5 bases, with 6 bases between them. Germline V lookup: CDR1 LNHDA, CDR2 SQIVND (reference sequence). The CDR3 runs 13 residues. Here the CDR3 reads CASSTTDNSPLHF. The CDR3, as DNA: TGTGCCAGTAGTACGACCGATAATTCACCCCTCCACTTT.

This chain's CDR3 is CASSLVMGGTEAFF. The CDR3 nucleotides are TGCGCCAGCAGCTTGGTTATGGGTGGCACTGAAGCTTTCTTT. The chain has TRBV5-1 and TRBJ1-1; D uncertain. CDR1 and CDR2 (germline): SGHRS, YFSETQ. The CDR3 runs to 14 residues. The V end lost 0 bases, the J end lost 4 bases, and 10 bases lay between the germline ends.

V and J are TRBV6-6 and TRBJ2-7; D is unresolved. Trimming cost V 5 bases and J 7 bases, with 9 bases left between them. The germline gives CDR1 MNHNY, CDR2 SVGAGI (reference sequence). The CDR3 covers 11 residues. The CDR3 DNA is TGTGCCAGCAGTGAGACGAGGGAGCAGTACTTC. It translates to CASSETREQYF.

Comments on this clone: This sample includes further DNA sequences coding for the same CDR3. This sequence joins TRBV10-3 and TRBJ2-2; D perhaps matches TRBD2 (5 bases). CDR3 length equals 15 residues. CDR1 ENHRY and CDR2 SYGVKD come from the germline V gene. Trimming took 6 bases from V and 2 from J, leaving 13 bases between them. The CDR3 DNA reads TGTGCCATCAGCCCTTTGGCGGGCAACACCGGGGAGCTGTTTTTT. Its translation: CAISPLAGNTGELFF.